The clone carrying this T cell receptor (beta chain) was seen at least ten times. Its antigen is still unknown. The CDR3 totals 17 residues. The junction had 11 bases not matched to a gene; V was cut back by 4 bases and J by 3 bases. Germline V CDR1 and CDR2: SGDLS, YYNGEE. TCRdb redid the calling of the RT-PCR reads with MiXCR, one entry per CDR3 protein. The sample records under 550,000 distinct CDR3 sequences, roughly 7.6% being singletons. The source of the sample is a study of response to subunit inactivated influenza vaccine. Findings and limits, study-wide: It was suggested by the authors that few new T cells are recruited by each seasonal influenza vaccination.

The material was PBMCs from blood, obtained 23 to 25 months after vaccination. The clonotype was recovered from a man aged 50 to 75 who received an inactivated influenza vaccine. The chain couples TRBV9 to TRBJ2-7; 12 positions match TRBD1. The CDR3 DNA follows: TGTGCCAGCAGCCCCCGCCTCGGGACAGGGGGCAACTACGAGCAGTACTTC. Protein sequence: CASSPRLGTGGNYEQYF.